This T cell receptor beta chain appears in the sequencing data of a study of blood T cell repertoires in COVID-19. As for the study in general: Sites across the United States, Italy and Spain contributed samples from acute and convalescent COVID-19. Sources were T cells, B-cell-depleted T cells, or PBMCs; the material itself was cDNA or gDNA.

Germline assignment: CDR1 LGHDT and CDR2 YNNKEL (reference sequence). With 0 bases clipped from V and 9 bases from J, the junction kept 11 bases outside the gene matches. This CDR3 spans 16 amino acids. Produced via immunoSEQ multiplex PCR; TCRdb's table is partial and in-frame only. The top ten hold 7.8% of the sample, which has a few hundred thousand clones, about 87% seen once. The rearrangement uses TRBV3-1 (or the pseudogene TRBV3-2) and TRBJ2-1, with 7 positions matching TRBD2. This receptor was taken from a woman aged 45 to 65 who had recovered from COVID-19. Sequenced input: peripheral blood. The chain's CDR3 is CASSQDLGEGHSEQFF. CDR3 DNA: TGTGCCAGCAGCCAAGATTTGGGGGAGGGCCATAGTGAGCAGTTCTTC.